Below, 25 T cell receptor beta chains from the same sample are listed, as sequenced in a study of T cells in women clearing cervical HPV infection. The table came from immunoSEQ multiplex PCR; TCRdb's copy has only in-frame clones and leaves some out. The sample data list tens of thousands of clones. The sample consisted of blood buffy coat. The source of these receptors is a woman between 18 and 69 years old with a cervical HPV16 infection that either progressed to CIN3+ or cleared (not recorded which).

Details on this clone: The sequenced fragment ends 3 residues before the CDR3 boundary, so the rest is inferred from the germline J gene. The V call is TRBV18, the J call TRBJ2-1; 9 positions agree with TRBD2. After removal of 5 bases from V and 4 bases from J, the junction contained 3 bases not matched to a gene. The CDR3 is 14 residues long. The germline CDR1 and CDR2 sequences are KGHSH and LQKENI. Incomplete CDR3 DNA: TGTGCCAGCTCATCAGCGGGGGGATACAATGAG. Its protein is CASSSAGGYNE. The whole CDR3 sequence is CASSSAGGYNEQFF.

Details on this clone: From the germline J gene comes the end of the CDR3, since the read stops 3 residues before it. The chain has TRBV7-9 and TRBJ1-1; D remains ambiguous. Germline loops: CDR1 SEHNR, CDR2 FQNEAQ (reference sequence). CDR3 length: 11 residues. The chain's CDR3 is CASSQPDSAFF. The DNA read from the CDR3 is TGTGCCAGCAGCCAGCCGGACTCT.

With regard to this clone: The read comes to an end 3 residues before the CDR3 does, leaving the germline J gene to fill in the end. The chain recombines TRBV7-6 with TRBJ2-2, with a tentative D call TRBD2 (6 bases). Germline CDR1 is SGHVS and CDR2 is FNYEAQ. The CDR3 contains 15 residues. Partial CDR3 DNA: TGTGCCAGCAGCTCGACGGGGGATCCGGGGGAAAAG. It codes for CASSSTGDPGEK. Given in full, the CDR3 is CASSSTGDPGEKLFF.

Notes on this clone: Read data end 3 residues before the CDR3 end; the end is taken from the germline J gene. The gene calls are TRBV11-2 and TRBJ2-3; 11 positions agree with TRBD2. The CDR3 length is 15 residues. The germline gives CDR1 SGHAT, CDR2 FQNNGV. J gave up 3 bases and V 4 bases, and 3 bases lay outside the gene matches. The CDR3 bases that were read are TGTGCCAGCAGCTCCACTAGCGGGAGTACAGATACG. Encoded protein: CASSSTSGSTDT. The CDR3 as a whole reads CASSSTSGSTDTQYF.

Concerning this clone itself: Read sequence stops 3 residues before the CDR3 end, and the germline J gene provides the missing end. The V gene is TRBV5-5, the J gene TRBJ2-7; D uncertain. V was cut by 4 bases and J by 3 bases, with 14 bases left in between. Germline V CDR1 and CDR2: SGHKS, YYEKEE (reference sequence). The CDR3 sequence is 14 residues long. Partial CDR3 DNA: TGTGCCAGCAGCCTAGGAACTTATCACTACGAG. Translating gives CASSLGTYHYE. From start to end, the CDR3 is CASSLGTYHYEQYF.

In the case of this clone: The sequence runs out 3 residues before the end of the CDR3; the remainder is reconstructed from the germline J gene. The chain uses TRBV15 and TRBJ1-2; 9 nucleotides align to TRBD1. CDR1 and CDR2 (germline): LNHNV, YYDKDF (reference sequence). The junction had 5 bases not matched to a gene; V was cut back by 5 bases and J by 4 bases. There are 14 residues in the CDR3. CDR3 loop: CATSLDRGSYGYTF. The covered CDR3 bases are TGTGCCACCAGCCTGGACAGGGGATCCTATGGC.

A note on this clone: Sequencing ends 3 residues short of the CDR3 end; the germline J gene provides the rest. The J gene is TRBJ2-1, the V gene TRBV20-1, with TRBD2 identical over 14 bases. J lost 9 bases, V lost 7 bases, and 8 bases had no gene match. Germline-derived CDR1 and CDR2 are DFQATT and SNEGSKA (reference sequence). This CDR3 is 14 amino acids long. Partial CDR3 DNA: TGCAGTGTCACGGGACTAGCGGGGGTAGGTGAG. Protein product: CSVTGLAGVGE. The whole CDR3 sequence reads CSVTGLAGVGEQFF.

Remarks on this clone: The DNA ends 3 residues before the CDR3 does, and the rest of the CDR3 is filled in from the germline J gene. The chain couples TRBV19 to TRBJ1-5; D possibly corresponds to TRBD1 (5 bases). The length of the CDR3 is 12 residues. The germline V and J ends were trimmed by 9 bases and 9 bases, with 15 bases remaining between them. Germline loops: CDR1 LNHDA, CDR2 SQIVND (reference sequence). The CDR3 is CASTNGGGPQHF. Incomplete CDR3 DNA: TGTGCCAGCACCAATGGGGGGGGGCCC.

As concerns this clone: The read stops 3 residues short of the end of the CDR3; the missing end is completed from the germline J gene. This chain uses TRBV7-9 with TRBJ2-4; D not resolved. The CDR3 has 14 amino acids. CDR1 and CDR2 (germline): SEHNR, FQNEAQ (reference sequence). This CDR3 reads CASSLEVQNYGQYF. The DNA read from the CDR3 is TGTGCCAGCAGCTTAGAGGTTCAGAACTATGGT.

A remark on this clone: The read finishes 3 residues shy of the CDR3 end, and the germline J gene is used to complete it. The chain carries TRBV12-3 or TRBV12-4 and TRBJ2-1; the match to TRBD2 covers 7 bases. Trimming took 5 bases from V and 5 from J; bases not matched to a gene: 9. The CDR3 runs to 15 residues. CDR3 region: CASSRPGTNHNEQFF. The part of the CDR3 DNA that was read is TGTGCCAGCAGTCGTCCCGGGACTAATCACAATGAG.

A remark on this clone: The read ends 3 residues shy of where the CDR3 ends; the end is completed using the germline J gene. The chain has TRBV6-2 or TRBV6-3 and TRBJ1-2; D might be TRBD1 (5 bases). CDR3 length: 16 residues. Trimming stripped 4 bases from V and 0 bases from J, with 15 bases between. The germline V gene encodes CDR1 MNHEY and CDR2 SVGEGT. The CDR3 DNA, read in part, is TGTGCCAGCAGTTCACAATCGAGGGGAGCTAACTATGGC. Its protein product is CASSSQSRGANYG. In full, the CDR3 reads CASSSQSRGANYGYTF.

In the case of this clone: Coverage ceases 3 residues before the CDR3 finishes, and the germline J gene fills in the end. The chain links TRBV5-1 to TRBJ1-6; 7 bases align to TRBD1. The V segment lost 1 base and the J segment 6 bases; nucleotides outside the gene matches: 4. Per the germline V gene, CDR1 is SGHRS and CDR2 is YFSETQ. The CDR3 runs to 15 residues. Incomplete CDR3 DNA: TGCGCCAGCAGCTTGACGACAGGGCGTAATTCACCC. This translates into CASSLTTGRNSP. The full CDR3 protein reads CASSLTTGRNSPLHF.

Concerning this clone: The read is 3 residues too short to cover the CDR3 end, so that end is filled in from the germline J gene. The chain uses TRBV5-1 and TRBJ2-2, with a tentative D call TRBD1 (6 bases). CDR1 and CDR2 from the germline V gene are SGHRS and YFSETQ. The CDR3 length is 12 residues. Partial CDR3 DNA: TGCGCCAGCAGCTTGGCACAGGGTAGG. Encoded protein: CASSLAQGR. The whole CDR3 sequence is CASSLAQGRLFF.

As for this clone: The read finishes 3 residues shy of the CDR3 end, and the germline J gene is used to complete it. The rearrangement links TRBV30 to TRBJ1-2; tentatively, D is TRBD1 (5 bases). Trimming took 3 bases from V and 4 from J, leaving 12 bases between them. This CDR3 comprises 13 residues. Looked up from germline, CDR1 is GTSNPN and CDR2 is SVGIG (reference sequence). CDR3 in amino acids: CAWSPQDSYGYTF. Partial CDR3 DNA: TGTGCCTGGAGCCCTCAAGACAGCTATGGC.

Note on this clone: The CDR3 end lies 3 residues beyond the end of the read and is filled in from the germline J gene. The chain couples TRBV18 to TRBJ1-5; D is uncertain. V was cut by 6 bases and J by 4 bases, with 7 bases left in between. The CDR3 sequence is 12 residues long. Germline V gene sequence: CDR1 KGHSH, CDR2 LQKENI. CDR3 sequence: CASSLGNQPQHF. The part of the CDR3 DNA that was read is TGTGCCAGCTCTTTAGGGAATCAGCCC.

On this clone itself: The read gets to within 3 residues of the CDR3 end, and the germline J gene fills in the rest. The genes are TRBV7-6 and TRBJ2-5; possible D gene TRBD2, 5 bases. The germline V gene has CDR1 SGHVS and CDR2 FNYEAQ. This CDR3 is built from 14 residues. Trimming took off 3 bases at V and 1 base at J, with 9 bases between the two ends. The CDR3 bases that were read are TGTGCCAGCAGCTTGGGCCTAGCCCAAGAGACC. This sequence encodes CASSLGLAQET. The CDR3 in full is CASSLGLAQETQYF.

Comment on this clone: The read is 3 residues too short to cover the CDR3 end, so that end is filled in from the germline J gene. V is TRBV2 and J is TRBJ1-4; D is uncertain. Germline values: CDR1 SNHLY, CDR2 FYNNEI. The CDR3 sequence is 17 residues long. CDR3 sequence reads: CASTKNEGPEINSPLFF. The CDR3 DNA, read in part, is TGTGCCAGCACTAAGAACGAGGGCCCGGAGATCAATTCACCA. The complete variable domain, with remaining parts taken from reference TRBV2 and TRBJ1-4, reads EPEVTQTPSHQVTQMGQEVILRCVPISNHLYFYWYRQILGQKVEFLVSFYNNEISEKSEIFDDQFSVERPDGSNFTLKIRSTKLEDSAMYFCASTKNEGPEINSPLFFGSGTQLSVL.

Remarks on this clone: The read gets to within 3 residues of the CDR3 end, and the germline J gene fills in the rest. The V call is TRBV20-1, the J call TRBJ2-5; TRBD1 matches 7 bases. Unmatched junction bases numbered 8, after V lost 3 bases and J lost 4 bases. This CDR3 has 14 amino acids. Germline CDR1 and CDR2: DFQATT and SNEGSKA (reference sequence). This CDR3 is CSARTDRELETQYF. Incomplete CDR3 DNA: TGCAGTGCTAGGACCGACAGGGAGTTAGAGACC.

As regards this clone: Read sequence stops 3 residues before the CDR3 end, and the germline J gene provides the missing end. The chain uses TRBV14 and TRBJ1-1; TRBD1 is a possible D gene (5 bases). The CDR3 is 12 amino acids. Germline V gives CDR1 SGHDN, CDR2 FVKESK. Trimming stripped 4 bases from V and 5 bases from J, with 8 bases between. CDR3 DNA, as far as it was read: TGTGCCAGCAGCCCAGGGACTACTGAA. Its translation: CASSPGTTE. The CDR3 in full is CASSPGTTEAFF.

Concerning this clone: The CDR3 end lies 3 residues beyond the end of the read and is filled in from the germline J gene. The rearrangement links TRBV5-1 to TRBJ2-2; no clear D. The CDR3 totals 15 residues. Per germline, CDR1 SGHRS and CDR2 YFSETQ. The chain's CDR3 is CASSLRLATNEKLFF. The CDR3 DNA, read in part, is TGCGCCAGCAGCTTAAGACTGGCAACTAATGAAAAG. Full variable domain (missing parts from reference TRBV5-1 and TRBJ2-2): KAGVTQTPRYLIKTRGQQVTLSCSPISGHRSVSWYQQTPGQGLQFLFEYFSETQRNKGNFPGRFSGRQFSNSRSEMNVSTLELGDSALYLCASSLRLATNEKLFFGEGSRLTVL.

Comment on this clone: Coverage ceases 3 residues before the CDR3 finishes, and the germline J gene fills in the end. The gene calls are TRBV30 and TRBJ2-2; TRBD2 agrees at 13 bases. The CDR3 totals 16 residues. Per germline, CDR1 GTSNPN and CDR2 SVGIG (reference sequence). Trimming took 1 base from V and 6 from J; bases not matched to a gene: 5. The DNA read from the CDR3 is TGTGCCTGGAGTGACGGACTAGCGGGAGTCCCCGGGGAG. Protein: CAWSDGLAGVPGE. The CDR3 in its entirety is CAWSDGLAGVPGELFF. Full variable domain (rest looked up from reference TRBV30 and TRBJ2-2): SQTIHQWPATLVQPVGSPLSLECTVEGTSNPNLYWYRQAAGRGLQLLFYSVGIGQISSEVPQNLSASRPQDRQFILSSKKLLLSDSGFYLCAWSDGLAGVPGELFFGEGSRLTVL.

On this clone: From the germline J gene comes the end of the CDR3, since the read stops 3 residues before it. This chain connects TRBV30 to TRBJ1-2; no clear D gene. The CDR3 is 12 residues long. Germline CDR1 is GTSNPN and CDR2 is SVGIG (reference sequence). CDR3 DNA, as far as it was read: TGTGCCTGGAGCGCCCAAGGGTACGGC. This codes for CAWSAQGYG. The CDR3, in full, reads CAWSAQGYGYTF. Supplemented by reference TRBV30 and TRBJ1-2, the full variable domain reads SQTIHQWPATLVQPVGSPLSLECTVEGTSNPNLYWYRQAAGRGLQLLFYSVGIGQISSEVPQNLSASRPQDRQFILSSKKLLLSDSGFYLCAWSAQGYGYTFGSGTRLTVV.

The chain's CDR3 is CASSLDPSVSGSTDTQYF. The sequenced CDR3 bases are TGCGCCAGCAGCTTGGACCCCTCGGTTAGCGGGAGCACAGATACG. The V gene is TRBV5-1, the J gene TRBJ2-3, with TRBD2 identical over 7 bases. The CDR3 end lies 3 residues beyond the end of the read and is filled in from the germline J gene. The CDR3 length is 18 residues. Germline CDR1 is SGHRS and CDR2 is YFSETQ. V gave up 0 bases and J gave up 0 bases; unmatched junction bases: 10.

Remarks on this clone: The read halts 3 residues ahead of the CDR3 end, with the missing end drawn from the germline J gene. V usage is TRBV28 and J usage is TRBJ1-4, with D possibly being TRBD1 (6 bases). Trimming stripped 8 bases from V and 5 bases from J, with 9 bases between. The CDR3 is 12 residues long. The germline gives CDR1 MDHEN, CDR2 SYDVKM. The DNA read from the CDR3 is TGTGCCAGCTCGCAGGGGAATGAAAAA. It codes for CASSQGNEK. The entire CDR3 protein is CASSQGNEKLFF.

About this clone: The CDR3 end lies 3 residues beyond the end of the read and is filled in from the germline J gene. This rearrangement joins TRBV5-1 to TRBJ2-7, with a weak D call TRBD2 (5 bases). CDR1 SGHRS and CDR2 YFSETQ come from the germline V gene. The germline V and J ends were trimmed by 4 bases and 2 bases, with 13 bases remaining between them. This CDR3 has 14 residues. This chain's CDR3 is CASSATGNPYEQYF. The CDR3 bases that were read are TGCGCCAGCAGCGCTACGGGGAATCCCTACGAG.